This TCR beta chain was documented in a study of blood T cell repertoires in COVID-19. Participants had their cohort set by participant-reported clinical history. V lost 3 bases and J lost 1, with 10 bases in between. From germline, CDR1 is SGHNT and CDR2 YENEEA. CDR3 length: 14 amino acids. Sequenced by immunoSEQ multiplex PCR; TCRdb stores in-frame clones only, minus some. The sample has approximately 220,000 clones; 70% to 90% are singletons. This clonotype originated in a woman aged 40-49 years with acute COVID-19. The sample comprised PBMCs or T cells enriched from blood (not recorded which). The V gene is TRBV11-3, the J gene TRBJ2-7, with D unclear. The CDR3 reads CASSFPGRSYEQYF. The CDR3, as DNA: TGTGCCAGCAGCTTCCCGGGTCGTTCCTACGAGCAGTACTTC.